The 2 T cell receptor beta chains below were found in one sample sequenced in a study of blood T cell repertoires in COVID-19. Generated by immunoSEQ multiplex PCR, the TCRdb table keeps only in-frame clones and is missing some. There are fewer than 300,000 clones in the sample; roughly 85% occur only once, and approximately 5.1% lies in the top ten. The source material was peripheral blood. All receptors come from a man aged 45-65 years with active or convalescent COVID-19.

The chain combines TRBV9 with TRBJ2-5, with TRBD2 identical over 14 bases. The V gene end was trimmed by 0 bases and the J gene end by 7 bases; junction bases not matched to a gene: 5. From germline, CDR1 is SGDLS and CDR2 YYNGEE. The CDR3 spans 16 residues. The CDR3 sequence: CASSVEGLAGVGTQYF. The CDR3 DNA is TGTGCCAGCAGCGTAGAGGGACTAGCGGGAGTGGGGACCCAGTACTTC.

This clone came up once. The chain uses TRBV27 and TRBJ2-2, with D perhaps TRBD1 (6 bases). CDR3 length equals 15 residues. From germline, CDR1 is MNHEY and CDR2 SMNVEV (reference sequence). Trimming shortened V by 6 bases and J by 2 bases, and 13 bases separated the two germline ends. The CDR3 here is CASRKLGGNTGELFF. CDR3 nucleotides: TGTGCCAGCAGAAAACTAGGGGGTAACACCGGGGAGCTGTTTTTT.